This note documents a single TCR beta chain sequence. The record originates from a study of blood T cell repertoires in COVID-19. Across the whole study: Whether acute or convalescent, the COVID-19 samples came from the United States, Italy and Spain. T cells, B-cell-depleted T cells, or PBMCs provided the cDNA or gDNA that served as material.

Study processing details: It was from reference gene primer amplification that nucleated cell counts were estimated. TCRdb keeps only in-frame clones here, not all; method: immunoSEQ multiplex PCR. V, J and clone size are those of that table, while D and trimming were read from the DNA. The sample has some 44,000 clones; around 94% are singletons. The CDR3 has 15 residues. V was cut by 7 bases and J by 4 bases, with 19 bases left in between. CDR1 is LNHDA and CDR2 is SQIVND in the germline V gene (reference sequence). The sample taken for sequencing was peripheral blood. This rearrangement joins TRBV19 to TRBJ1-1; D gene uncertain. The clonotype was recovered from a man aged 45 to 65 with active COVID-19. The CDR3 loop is CASTIYGSPSTEAFF. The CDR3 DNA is TGTGCCAGTACCATATACGGTTCTCCGAGCACTGAAGCTTTCTTT.